Listed below are T cell receptor beta chains from one sample, sequenced in a study of cytomegalovirus exposure and HLA in healthy donors. Produced via immunoSEQ multiplex PCR; TCRdb's table is partial and in-frame only. The data contain tens of thousands of clones, approximately 70% of them seen just once; the ten biggest clones take up 8.5% to 14%. Sequencing input: PBMCs. The source of these receptors is a middle-aged woman in good health and CMV-seropositive. Each CDR3 is given with its conserved first and last residue. The order of the fields is clone size, V gene, J gene, D gene, CDR3 protein, CDR3 DNA. D genes are given only for firm matches. Size tells how often a clone was seen (once, few, many) or the class of an expanded clone, and some rows leave it out.

-,TRBV7-2,TRBJ2-7,TRBD2,CASSPWASGFYEQYF,TGTGCCAGCAGCCCGTGGGCTAGCGGGTTTTACGAGCAGTACTTC
-,TRBV7-9,TRBJ2-7,-,CASSFQSYEQYF,TGTGCCAGCAGCTTCCAGTCCTACGAGCAGTACTTC
few,TRBV18,TRBJ2-5,TRBD2,CASSPQPSGRPETQYF,TGTGCCAGCTCACCACAGCCTAGCGGGAGACCCGAGACCCAGTACTTC
once,TRBV15,TRBJ2-1,-,CATSRDFTPAGFNEQFF,TGTGCCACCAGCAGAGATTTCACCCCGGCGGGCTTCAATGAGCAGTTCTTC
-,TRBV7-2,TRBJ1-2,-,CASSLGQGSYYGYTF,TGTGCCAGCAGCTTAGGTCAGGGGTCCTACTATGGCTACACCTTC
-,TRBV5-1,TRBJ1-5,TRBD1,CASSLTGTGPDQPQHF,TGCGCCAGCAGCTTAACCGGGACAGGGCCCGATCAGCCCCAGCATTTT
-,TRBV4-2,TRBJ2-1,-,CASSQYGGPNEQFF,TGTGCCAGCAGCCAATACGGGGGGCCAAATGAGCAGTTCTTC
-,TRBV6-5,TRBJ1-1,-,CASSYSEGGTEAFF,TGTGCCAGCAGTTACTCCGAGGGAGGAACTGAAGCTTTCTTT
-,TRBV5-8,TRBJ1-5,TRBD1,CASSPTGTGFLLSNQPQHF,TGTGCCAGCAGCCCGACCGGGACAGGTTTCCTACTTAGCAATCAGCCCCAGCATTTT
-,TRBV6-6,TRBJ2-6,TRBD1,CASSARQGVANVLTF,TGTGCCAGCAGTGCCCGACAGGGTGTGGCCAACGTCCTGACTTTC
-,TRBV4-1,TRBJ2-5,TRBD1,CASSQEQGTGGQETQYF,TGCGCCAGCAGCCAAGAACAAGGGACAGGGGGCCAAGAGACCCAGTACTTC
-,TRBV6-5,TRBJ1-2,TRBD1,CASSQGTVNTF,TGTGCCAGCAGTCAAGGGACAGTGAACACCTTC
-,TRBV6-5,TRBJ2-7,TRBD1,CASSPTGSYEQYF,TGTGCCAGCAGTCCGACAGGGAGCTACGAGCAGTACTTC
-,TRBV27,TRBJ2-7,TRBD2,CASSSGLAGVYEQYF,TGTGCCAGCAGTTCAGGACTAGCGGGGGTTTACGAGCAGTACTTC
few,TRBV6-5,TRBJ2-7,-,CASTPARGYEQYF,TGTGCCAGCACCCCAGCTCGAGGATACGAGCAGTACTTC
-,TRBV7-6,TRBJ1-2,-,CASSSRGYGYTF,TGTGCCAGCAGCTCCAGGGGTTATGGCTACACCTTC
few,TRBV5-1,TRBJ2-7,TRBD2,CASKTSGGEGYEQYF,TGCGCCAGCAAGACTAGCGGGGGGGAAGGATACGAGCAGTACTTC
-,TRBV5-5,TRBJ2-7,TRBD1,CASSFLTGGSYEQYF,TGTGCCAGCAGCTTCTTAACAGGGGGATCCTACGAGCAGTACTTC
few,TRBV28,TRBJ1-1,TRBD1,CASSRQGIGTEAFF,TGTGCCAGCAGTCGACAGGGGATCGGCACTGAAGCTTTCTTT
-,TRBV7-6,TRBJ1-1,-,CASRRVGAEAFF,TGTGCCAGCAGACGGGTGGGGGCCGAAGCTTTCTTT
-,TRBV5-4,TRBJ1-6,TRBD1,CASSPGQGQSSPLHF,TGTGCCAGCAGCCCAGGACAGGGACAATCCTCACCCCTCCACTTT
once,TRBV30,TRBJ1-2,-,CAWAVPDNPYTF,TGTGCCTGGGCGGTCCCGGACAATCCCTACACCTTC
once,TRBV15,TRBJ2-2,TRBD2,CATSRDILATSVSFGELFF,TGTGCCACCAGCAGAGATATATTAGCGACTAGCGTTTCTTTTGGGGAGCTGTTTTTT
-,TRBV7-2,TRBJ1-5,-,CASSYGQQDNQPQHF,TGTGCCAGCAGCTACGGACAGCAAGACAATCAGCCCCAGCATTTT
-,TRBV18,TRBJ1-6,TRBD1,CASSPRTGKGSPLHF,TGTGCCAGCTCACCCCGGACAGGGAAGGGCTCACCCCTCCACTTT
-,TRBV7-9,TRBJ1-1,TRBD1,CASGDRGTGTEAFF,TGTGCCAGCGGGGACAGGGGGACCGGGACTGAAGCTTTCTTT
-,TRBV6-1,TRBJ1-1,-,CASRQVLTEAFF,TGTGCCAGCAGACAAGTTTTAACTGAAGCTTTCTTT
-,TRBV5-1,TRBJ1-3,TRBD1,CASSPGQGSGNTIYF,TGCGCCAGCAGCCCCGGACAGGGCAGTGGAAACACCATATATTTT
-,TRBV5-4,TRBJ2-2,TRBD2,CASSVGLAGVLNTGELFF,TGTGCCAGCAGCGTAGGACTAGCGGGAGTCTTGAACACCGGGGAGCTGTTTTTT
-,TRBV27,TRBJ2-1,TRBD2,CASSLLAGGVNEQFF,TGTGCCAGCAGTTTACTTGCGGGGGGAGTTAATGAGCAGTTCTTC
-,TRBV2,TRBJ2-1,-,CASNGRGNEQFF,TGTGCCAGCAATGGGAGGGGGAATGAGCAGTTCTTC
few,TRBV5-1,TRBJ1-1,TRBD1,CASTTGTGDEAFF,TGCGCCAGCACTACCGGGACAGGGGATGAAGCTTTCTTT
-,TRBV11-2,TRBJ1-6,-,CASSNSEDSPLHF,TGTGCCAGCAGCAACTCGGAGGATTCACCCCTCCACTTT
-,TRBV28,TRBJ2-7,-,CASSPPVAVEQYF,TGTGCCAGCAGTCCCCCCGTAGCTGTCGAGCAGTACTTC
-,TRBV5-1,TRBJ2-4,TRBD2,CASSTGTSGRGLVKNIQYF,TGCGCCAGCAGCACCGGGACTAGCGGGAGAGGGTTGGTCAAAAACATTCAGTACTTC
-,TRBV6-6,TRBJ1-2,TRBD1,CASKEGADNYGYTF,TGTGCCAGCAAGGAGGGGGCTGATAACTATGGCTACACCTTC
few,TRBV2,TRBJ2-7,-,CAGEDRAAGEQYF,TGTGCCGGGGAGGATCGGGCTGCGGGGGAGCAGTACTTC
-,TRBV27,TRBJ1-2,-,CASSLFHSGNYGYPF,TGTGCCAGCAGTTTATTCCACTCAGGGAACTATGGCTACCCCTTC
-,TRBV28,TRBJ1-5,-,CASKVGGSNQPQHF,TGTGCCAGCAAAGTTGGGGGGAGCAATCAGCCCCAGCATTTT
once,TRBV6-4,TRBJ1-2,-,CASSDRGSGYTF,TGTGCCAGCAGTGACCGGGGTTCTGGCTACACCTTC
-,TRBV2,TRBJ2-4,TRBD1,CASGPTGQTYIQYF,TGTGCCAGCGGTCCCACGGGACAGACATACATTCAGTACTTC
-,TRBV12-2,TRBJ2-7,-,CASRPKSGRLPGEQYF,TGTGCAAGTCGCCCTAAAAGCGGGAGGCTCCCAGGCGAGCAGTACTTC
-,TRBV10-3,TRBJ1-1,-,CAIMEFENTEAFF,TGTGCCATCATGGAGTTCGAGAACACTGAAGCTTTCTTT
once,TRBV19,TRBJ2-3,-,CASSIRQFNSRTDTQYF,TGTGCCAGTAGTATACGACAGTTTAATTCGCGCACAGATACGCAGTATTTT
-,TRBV11-2,TRBJ1-1,-,CASSSTTGSFTEAFF,TGTGCCAGCAGCTCTACAACAGGGTCGTTCACTGAAGCTTTCTTT
-,TRBV5-1,TRBJ1-1,-,CASSSIVNTEAFF,TGCGCCAGCAGCTCAATAGTGAACACTGAAGCTTTCTTT
-,TRBV7-9,TRBJ2-1,TRBD2,CASSTGLAGGFDEQFF,TGTGCCAGCAGCACCGGACTAGCGGGAGGGTTCGATGAGCAGTTCTTC
-,TRBV5-6,TRBJ1-1,-,CASSFGSGSFWAFF,TGTGCCAGCAGCTTCGGGTCAGGGTCGTTTTGGGCTTTCTTT
-,TRBV6-1,TRBJ1-2,-,CASSEVGAANYGYTF,TGTGCCAGCAGTGAGGTTGGGGCGGCTAACTATGGCTACACCTTC
once,TRBV27,TRBJ1-1,-,CASSYKTGNTEAFF,TGTGCCAGCAGTTACAAGACAGGGAACACTGAAGCTTTCTTT
-,TRBV6-6,TRBJ1-1,TRBD1,CASRPQGASTEAFF,TGTGCCAGCAGACCACAGGGGGCTAGCACTGAAGCTTTCTTT
-,TRBV7-2,TRBJ1-2,-,CASSPDSAPNYGYTF,TGTGCCAGCAGCCCTGACAGTGCCCCTAACTATGGCTACACCTTC
-,TRBV7-2,TRBJ2-1,-,CASTAVTGSYNEQFF,TGTGCCAGCACCGCTGTCACGGGCTCCTACAATGAGCAGTTCTTC